The T cell receptor (beta chain) described here comes from a study of PD-L1 blockade in urothelial cancer. The wider study: Patients with male sex and bladder-origin urothelial cancer accounted for most of the 29 enrolled. Prior chemotherapy in patients spanned 0 to 3 regimens. Counts from blood samples showed a median of roughly 130,000 T cells.

Only in-frame clones appear in the TCRdb table, and some are missing; sequencing was by immunoSEQ multiplex PCR. The table records some 50,000 clones, around 85% of them present only once. This clone was detected only a few times. Time point meaning: pretreatment peripheral blood. Locally advanced or metastatic urothelial carcinoma affected all patients. The material sequenced was PBMCs, taken around atezolizumab (anti-PD-L1) treatment. The sequence was collected from a woman in her fifties or sixties with urothelial cancer.

The CDR3 DNA follows: TGTGCCAGCAGTTTATCGACAGACACTGAAGCTTTCTTT. Its translation is CASSLSTDTEAFF. The genes are TRBV27 and TRBJ1-1; a weak D match, TRBD1 (5 bases). Germline V gene sequence: CDR1 MNHEY, CDR2 SMNVEV (reference sequence). V was clipped by 0 bases and J by 3 bases, with 5 bases between them. The CDR3 totals 13 residues.